This T cell receptor beta chain was sequenced for a study of blood T cell repertoires in COVID-19. Study summary: T cells, B-cell-depleted T cells, or PBMCs provided the cDNA or gDNA that served as material.

Authors' analysis steps: The authors estimated nucleated cell counts from reference gene primer amplification. Sequenced by immunoSEQ multiplex PCR; TCRdb stores in-frame clones only, minus some. That table supplies the V and J calls and clone size; D and trimming were determined from the DNA. This table has under 300,000 clones, roughly 81% appearing once. V was pared by 5 bases and J by 1 base, with 14 bases between. The CDR3 runs 14 residues. CDR1 is SQVTM, CDR2 ANQGSEA, per germline. The clonotype comes from a man in his fifties or sixties with acute or convalescent COVID-19. The specimen was peripheral blood. The chain carries TRBV29-1 and TRBJ1-1; tentatively, D is TRBD1 (6 bases). The CDR3 DNA follows: TGCAGCGTTAACTTCAGGGGACGGAACACTGAAGCTTTCTTT. Amino acid sequence: CSVNFRGRNTEAFF.